The rows below give T cell receptor beta chains drawn from one sample of a study of T cell responses to AZD1222 COVID-19 vaccine. Profiled with immunoSEQ multiplex PCR; TCRdb holds only in-frame clones, not every one. Among around 170,000 clones listed, about 86% were seen once. This specimen was peripheral blood, taken 28 days after the second AZD1222 dose. The source is an adult who received the AZD1222 COVID-19 vaccine. Both conserved end residues are part of each CDR3. The D gene is left open where the match is weak. Size is omitted from some rows. Given values are once, few, many or a class for expanded clones.

d_gene: -; j_gene: TRBJ2-3; v_gene: TRBV5-1; abundance: once; CDR3nt: TGCGCCAGCAGGGAAGACTTGCCTAGCACAGATACGCAGTATTTT; CDR3aa: CASREDLPSTDTQYF
d_gene: -; j_gene: TRBJ1-3; v_gene: TRBV7-9; abundance: -; CDR3nt: TGTGCCAGCAGCTTTCCGGGGTCTGGAAACACCATATATTTT; CDR3aa: CASSFPGSGNTIYF
d_gene: -; j_gene: TRBJ2-7; v_gene: TRBV21-1; abundance: -; CDR3nt: TGTGCCAACCCAGGGGGGAGCTCCTACGAGCAGTACTTC; CDR3aa: CANPGGSSYEQYF
d_gene: -; j_gene: TRBJ1-2; v_gene: TRBV29-1; abundance: -; CDR3nt: TGCAGCGTTGAACCCGCCGGGACGGCCTATGGCTACACCTTC; CDR3aa: CSVEPAGTAYGYTF
d_gene: -; j_gene: TRBJ1-3; v_gene: TRBV5-4; abundance: once; CDR3nt: TGTGCCAGCAGTTCCGGGCGGACAGGAAACACCATATATTTT; CDR3aa: CASSSGRTGNTIYF
d_gene: -; j_gene: TRBJ2-7; v_gene: TRBV7-2; abundance: -; CDR3nt: TGTGCCAGCAGCATAAGGATGCGAAACTACGAGCAGTACTTC; CDR3aa: CASSIRMRNYEQYF
d_gene: -; j_gene: TRBJ1-3; v_gene: TRBV5-4; abundance: -; CDR3nt: TGTGCCAGCAGCTTACAGGGAGGAAACACCATATATTTT; CDR3aa: CASSLQGGNTIYF
d_gene: -; j_gene: TRBJ2-2; v_gene: TRBV4-3; abundance: -; CDR3nt: TGCGCCAGCAGCCAAGCCCGGGGCAGCGCGAACACCGGGGAGCTGTTTTTT; CDR3aa: CASSQARGSANTGELFF
d_gene: -; j_gene: TRBJ1-5; v_gene: TRBV2; abundance: -; CDR3nt: TGTGCCAGCAGTGTCGCGGCCACCAGCAATCAGCCCCAGCATTTT; CDR3aa: CASSVAATSNQPQHF
d_gene: -; j_gene: TRBJ2-5; v_gene: TRBV4-2; abundance: once; CDR3nt: TGTGCCAGCAGCCAAGTTATGTCGGAGACCCAGTACTTC; CDR3aa: CASSQVMSETQYF
d_gene: -; j_gene: TRBJ1-1; v_gene: TRBV5-5; abundance: -; CDR3nt: TGTGCCAGCAGCTTGGTTGCCAGGTCGGAGACTGAAGCTTTCTTT; CDR3aa: CASSLVARSETEAFF
d_gene: TRBD1; j_gene: TRBJ1-2; v_gene: TRBV19; abundance: -; CDR3nt: TGTGCCAGTAGTATCCCGGGACAGGGTTTCTATGGCTACACCTTC; CDR3aa: CASSIPGQGFYGYTF
d_gene: -; j_gene: TRBJ1-1; v_gene: TRBV29-1; abundance: -; CDR3nt: TGCAGCGTTGAAAGTGGGGCAGCAGGACAAGCTTTCTTT; CDR3aa: CSVESGAAGQAFF
d_gene: -; j_gene: TRBJ1-6; v_gene: TRBV5-4; abundance: once; CDR3nt: TGTGCCAGCAGCTTGGGCAACGCGGGGGTTTCTAATTCACCCCTCCACTTT; CDR3aa: CASSLGNAGVSNSPLHF
d_gene: -; j_gene: TRBJ1-1; v_gene: TRBV13; abundance: -; CDR3nt: TGTGCCAGCAGCGAACACGGACGGCTGAACACTGAAGCTTTCTTT; CDR3aa: CASSEHGRLNTEAFF